These T cell receptor beta chains were read from a single sample in a study of blood T cell repertoires in COVID-19. TCRdb's table, derived via immunoSEQ multiplex PCR, lists solely in-frame clones and lacks some. The data hold around 110,000 clones, with approximately 90% observed a single time. The specimen sequenced was peripheral blood. These receptors came from a human donor with active COVID-19. The donor label of this sample is uncertain. Both conserved end residues are trimmed from each CDR3. Size is omitted from some rows. Given values are once, few, many or a class for expanded clones.

V gene: TRBV4-3
clone size: -
CDR3 protein: ASSQDWLAGDTDTQY

V gene: TRBV19
clone size: -
CDR3 protein: ASSSRGDGNTIY

V gene: TRBV14
clone size: -
CDR3 protein: ASSRYRATGTEAF

V gene: TRBV7-9
clone size: -
CDR3 protein: ASTRGQSLTEAF

V gene: TRBV9
clone size: -
CDR3 protein: ASSVSWDIRFGELF

V gene: TRBV27
clone size: once
CDR3 protein: ASSRTRGDNQPQH

V gene: TRBV2
clone size: -
CDR3 protein: ASSDYRLYGYT

V gene: TRBV7-3
clone size: -
CDR3 protein: ASSLSRGTVIY

V gene: TRBV11-2
clone size: -
CDR3 protein: ASSFRSGGYQETQY

V gene: TRBV7-9
clone size: -
CDR3 protein: ASWFSGTGYNEQF

V gene: TRBV5-4
clone size: -
CDR3 protein: ASSLAGTRYGYT

V gene: TRBV5-1
clone size: -
CDR3 protein: ASSPGTGGRRVYGYT

V gene: TRBV15
clone size: -
CDR3 protein: ATSRSTGAINYGYT

V gene: TRBV24-1
clone size: -
CDR3 protein: ATMGVTSTDTQY

V gene: TRBV11-1
clone size: -
CDR3 protein: ASSPHGTGLNTEAF

V gene: TRBV11-2
clone size: -
CDR3 protein: ASRLRGRETEAF

V gene: TRBV5-4
clone size: -
CDR3 protein: ASIRERGAPDEQF

V gene: TRBV7-9
clone size: -
CDR3 protein: ASSLQGNGGEKLF

V gene: TRBV5-1
clone size: -
CDR3 protein: ASSLGGLAYEQY

V gene: TRBV6-1
clone size: -
CDR3 protein: ASSEVAAPRSPLH

V gene: TRBV9
clone size: once
CDR3 protein: ASSPRTGYNEQF

V gene: TRBV18
clone size: -
CDR3 protein: ASSPGALNTEAF

V gene: TRBV4-1
clone size: few
CDR3 protein: ASSQDGLAGATDTQY

V gene: TRBV5-1
clone size: -
CDR3 protein: ASRPKDSYQETQY

V gene: TRBV11-3
clone size: -
CDR3 protein: ASSLVSGGEQY